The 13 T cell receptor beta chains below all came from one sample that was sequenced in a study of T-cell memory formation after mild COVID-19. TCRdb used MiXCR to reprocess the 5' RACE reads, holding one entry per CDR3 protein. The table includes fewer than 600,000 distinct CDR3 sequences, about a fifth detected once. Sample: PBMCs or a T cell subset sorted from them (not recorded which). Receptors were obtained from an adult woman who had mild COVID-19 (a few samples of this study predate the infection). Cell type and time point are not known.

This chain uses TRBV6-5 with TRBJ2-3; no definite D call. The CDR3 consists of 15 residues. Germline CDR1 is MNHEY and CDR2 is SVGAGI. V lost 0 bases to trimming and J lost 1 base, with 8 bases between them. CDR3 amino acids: CASSYSVSGTDTQYF. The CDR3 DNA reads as TGTGCCAGCAGTTACTCGGTCTCTGGCACAGATACGCAGTATTTT.

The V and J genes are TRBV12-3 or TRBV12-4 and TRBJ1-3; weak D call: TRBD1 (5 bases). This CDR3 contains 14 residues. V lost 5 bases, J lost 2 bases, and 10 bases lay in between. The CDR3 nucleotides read TGTGCCAGCAGTCGGACACTCGCTGGAAACACCATATATTTT. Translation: CASSRTLAGNTIYF.

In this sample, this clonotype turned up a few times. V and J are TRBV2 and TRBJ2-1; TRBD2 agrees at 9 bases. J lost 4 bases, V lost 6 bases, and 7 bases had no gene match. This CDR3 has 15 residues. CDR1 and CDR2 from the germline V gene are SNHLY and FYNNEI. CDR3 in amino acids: CASRGGGAPYNEQFF. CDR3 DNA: TGTGCCAGCAGGGGCGGGGGGGCCCCTTACAATGAGCAGTTCTTC.

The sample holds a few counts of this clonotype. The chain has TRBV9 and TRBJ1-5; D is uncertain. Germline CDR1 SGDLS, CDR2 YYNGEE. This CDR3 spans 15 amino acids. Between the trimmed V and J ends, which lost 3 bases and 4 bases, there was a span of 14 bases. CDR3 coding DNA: TGTGCCAGCAGCGGTTCTGGGGTGGGAAATCAGCCCCAGCATTTT. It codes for CASSGSGVGNQPQHF.

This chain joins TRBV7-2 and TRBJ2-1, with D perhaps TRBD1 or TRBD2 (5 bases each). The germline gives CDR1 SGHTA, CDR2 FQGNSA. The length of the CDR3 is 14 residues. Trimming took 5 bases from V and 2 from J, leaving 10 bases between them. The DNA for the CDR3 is TGTGCCAGCAGCCCATGGGACCCCTACAATGAGCAGTTCTTC. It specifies CASSPWDPYNEQFF.

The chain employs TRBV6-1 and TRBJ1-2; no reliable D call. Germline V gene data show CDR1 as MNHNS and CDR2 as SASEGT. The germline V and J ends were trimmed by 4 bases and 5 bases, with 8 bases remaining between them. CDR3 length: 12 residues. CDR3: CASSGPTYGYTF. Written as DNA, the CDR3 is TGTGCCAGCAGTGGGCCAACTTATGGCTACACCTTC.

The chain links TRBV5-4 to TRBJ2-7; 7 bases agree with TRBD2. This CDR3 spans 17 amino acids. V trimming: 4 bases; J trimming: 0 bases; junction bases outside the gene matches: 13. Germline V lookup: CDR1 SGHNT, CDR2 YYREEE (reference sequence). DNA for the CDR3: TGTGCCAGCAGCCCGGGGGGTGGCATCCTATACTCCTACGAGCAGTACTTC. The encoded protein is CASSPGGGILYSYEQYF.

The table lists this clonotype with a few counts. CDR3 DNA: TGTGCCAGCAGCTTATTGGGACAGGGAGAGGGGGAGCTGTTTTTT. This translates into CASSLLGQGEGELFF. The chain is built from TRBV7-2 and TRBJ2-2; 9 nucleotides align to TRBD1. The J segment lost 8 bases and the V segment lost 2 bases, leaving 6 bases of the junction unmatched. This CDR3 region has 15 residues. The germline V gene encodes CDR1 SGHTA and CDR2 FQGNSA.

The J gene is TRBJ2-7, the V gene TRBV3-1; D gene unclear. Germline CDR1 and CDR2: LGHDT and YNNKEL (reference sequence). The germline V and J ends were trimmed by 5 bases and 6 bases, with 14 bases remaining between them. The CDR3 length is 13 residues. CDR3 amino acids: CASSNYRGGEQYF. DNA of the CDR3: TGTGCCAGCAGCAATTACAGAGGCGGCGAGCAGTACTTC.

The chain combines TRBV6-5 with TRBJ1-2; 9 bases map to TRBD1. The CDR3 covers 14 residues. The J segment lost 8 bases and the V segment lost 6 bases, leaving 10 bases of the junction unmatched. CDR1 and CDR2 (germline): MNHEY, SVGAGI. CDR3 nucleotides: TGTGCCAGCAGAACCCCGGGACAGGGTAACGGCTACACCTTC. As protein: CASRTPGQGNGYTF.

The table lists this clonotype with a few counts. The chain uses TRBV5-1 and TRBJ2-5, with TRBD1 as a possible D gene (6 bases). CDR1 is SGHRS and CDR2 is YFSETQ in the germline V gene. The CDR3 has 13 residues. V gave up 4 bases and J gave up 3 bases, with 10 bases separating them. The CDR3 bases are TGCGCCAGCAGCCACGGGGACAAAGAGACCCAGTACTTC. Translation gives CASSHGDKETQYF.

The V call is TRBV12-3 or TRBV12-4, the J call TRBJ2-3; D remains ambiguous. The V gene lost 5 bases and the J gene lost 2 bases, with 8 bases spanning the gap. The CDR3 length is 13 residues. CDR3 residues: CASSTVLTDTQYF. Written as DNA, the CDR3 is TGTGCCAGCAGTACGGTCCTCACAGATACGCAGTATTTT.

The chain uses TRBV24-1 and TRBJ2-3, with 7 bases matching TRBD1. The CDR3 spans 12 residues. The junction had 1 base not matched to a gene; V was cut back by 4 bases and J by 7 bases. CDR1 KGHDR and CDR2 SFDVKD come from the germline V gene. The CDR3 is CATSEGGHTQYF. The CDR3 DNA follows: TGTGCCACCAGTGAAGGGGGCCATACGCAGTATTTT.